The 32 T cell receptor beta chains in this list originate from one sample, sequenced in a study of response to subunit inactivated influenza vaccine. In TCRdb, the RT-PCR reads were re-called with MiXCR into one record per CDR3 protein. The repertoire holds more than 550,000 distinct CDR3 sequences, with around 11% as singletons. This specimen consisted of PBMCs from blood, obtained on the day of vaccination. The receptors originated from a man aged 50-60 years who received an inactivated influenza vaccine.

The V gene is TRBV7-2, the J gene TRBJ2-3; no clear D. V gave up 5 bases and J gave up 4 bases, with 16 bases separating them. This CDR3 region has 15 residues. Per the germline V gene, CDR1 is SGHTA and CDR2 is FQGNSA. The CDR3 DNA reads as TGTGCCAGCAGCACGGGTCCATGGATCCCAGATACGCAGTATTTT. It translates to CASSTGPWIPDTQYF.

The chain is built from TRBV7-9 and TRBJ2-3, with 13 bases aligning to TRBD2. The CDR3 is 17 residues long. The trim removed 5 bases at V and 1 base at J, leaving 6 bases unmatched. Per the germline V gene, CDR1 is SEHNR and CDR2 is FQNEAQ (reference sequence). CDR3 sequence reads: CASSRDGLAGGTDTQYF. In DNA, the CDR3 is TGTGCCAGCAGCAGAGACGGACTAGCGGGAGGCACAGATACGCAGTATTTT.

This clonotype was seen at least ten times. The chain couples TRBV5-5 to TRBJ2-3, with 9 positions matching TRBD1. Germline loops: CDR1 SGHKS, CDR2 YYEKEE (reference sequence). After removal of 4 bases from V and 6 bases from J, the junction contained 6 bases not matched to a gene. CDR3 length: 14 residues. Here the CDR3 reads CASSAGQGPDTQYF. CDR3 DNA: TGTGCCAGCAGCGCGGGACAGGGCCCCGATACGCAGTATTTT.

This clonotype was recorded at least ten times. DNA of the CDR3: TGTGCCAGTAGTCGGGACACCTACGAGCAGTACTTC. Protein: CASSRDTYEQYF. The chain links TRBV19 to TRBJ2-7, with D perhaps TRBD1 (6 bases). V lost 5 bases and J lost 2, with 7 bases in between. Germline V lookup: CDR1 LNHDA, CDR2 SQIVND (reference sequence). The CDR3 loop spans 12 amino acids.

The chain carries TRBV20-1 and TRBJ2-3; TRBD2 matches at 12 bases. CDR3 length: 14 amino acids. Trimming took 6 bases from V and 5 from J; bases not matched to a gene: 6. Germline V gives CDR1 DFQATT, CDR2 SNEGSKA (reference sequence). The CDR3 region is CSARTSGDGDTQYF. DNA of the CDR3: TGCAGTGCACGGACTAGCGGGGATGGAGATACGCAGTATTTT.

This clonotype was picked up a small number of times. The genes are TRBV2 and TRBJ2-7; TRBD2 matches at 8 bases. The CDR3 runs to 13 residues. Germline CDR1 and CDR2: SNHLY and FYNNEI. Losses at the gene ends were 8 bases for V and 7 bases for J; bases not matched to a gene: 10. The CDR3 DNA is TGTGCCAGCCATGGACTAGCTTCGTGGGAGCAGTACTTC. This sequence encodes CASHGLASWEQYF.

This clonotype has ten or more counts. The rearrangement uses TRBV7-9 and TRBJ2-5; perhaps TRBD2 as D (5 bases). The V end lost 6 bases, the J end lost 6 bases, and 17 bases lay between the germline ends. Germline V gene data show CDR1 as SEHNR and CDR2 as FQNEAQ (reference sequence). The CDR3 has 14 residues. CDR3 region: CASRPDRGLKTQYF. The CDR3 region has the DNA TGTGCCAGCAGACCAGATCGGGGTTTGAAGACCCAGTACTTC.

The V call is TRBV9, the J call TRBJ2-5; D may be TRBD2 (5 bases). V lost 0 bases to trimming and J lost 4 bases, with 10 bases between them. The CDR3 runs to 14 residues. Germline V lookup: CDR1 SGDLS, CDR2 YYNGEE. This chain's CDR3 is CASSVGRGIETQYF. The CDR3 DNA is TGTGCCAGCAGCGTAGGCCGGGGTATAGAGACCCAGTACTTC.

J is TRBJ2-1 and V is TRBV6-4; perhaps TRBD1 as D (6 bases). CDR3 size: 14 residues. V shed 7 bases and J shed 6 bases, with 16 bases lying between them. The V gene's germline CDR1 is MRHNA and CDR2 SNTAGT. The CDR3: CASIPRDTPNEQFF. In DNA, the CDR3 is TGTGCCAGCATTCCTCGGGACACTCCCAATGAGCAGTTCTTC.

This clonotype was picked up a small number of times. V usage is TRBV6-1 and J usage is TRBJ1-1; 10 bases agree with TRBD1. The CDR3 runs to 15 residues. The germline CDR1 and CDR2 sequences are MNHNS and SASEGT. The V segment lost 6 bases and the J segment 1 base; nucleotides outside the gene matches: 5. In DNA, the CDR3 is TGTGCCAGCAGGCCCGGGGACAGGGGGAACACTGAAGCTTTCTTT. It codes for CASRPGDRGNTEAFF.

This clonotype was seen a few times. The chain has TRBV20-1 and TRBJ2-2; D perhaps matches TRBD2 (6 bases). The CDR3 has 14 amino acids. Germline assignment: CDR1 DFQATT and CDR2 SNEGSKA (reference sequence). V was trimmed by 2 bases and J by 2 bases, leaving 9 bases between them. The CDR3 reads CSARHAGNTGELFF. CDR3 nucleotide sequence: TGCAGTGCTAGACACGCGGGAAACACCGGGGAGCTGTTTTTT.

The chain combines TRBV11-2 with TRBJ1-5; D is ambiguous. Trimming stripped 4 bases from V and 7 bases from J, with 20 bases between. Germline CDR1 reads SGHAT; CDR2 reads FQNNGV. The CDR3 contains 16 residues. CDR3 sequence: CASSSDGRISWQPQHF. For the CDR3, the DNA is TGTGCCAGCAGCTCGGACGGGCGTATCAGTTGGCAGCCCCAGCATTTT.

This clonotype was seen only a few times. J is TRBJ2-1 and V is TRBV6-2 or TRBV6-3; D is ambiguous. The V gene's germline CDR1 is MNHEY and CDR2 SVGEGT. V was cut by 4 bases and J by 8 bases, with 12 bases left in between. The CDR3 is made up of 13 amino acids. The CDR3 coding sequence is TGTGCCAGCAGTTCCCCCCGATTCCATGAGCAGTTCTTC. Amino acids: CASSSPRFHEQFF.

The V call is TRBV3-1, the J call TRBJ1-6; D possibly corresponds to TRBD1 (6 bases). CDR3 length: 13 residues. Trimming shortened V by 11 bases and J by 7 bases, and 15 bases separated the two germline ends. The V gene's germline CDR1 is LGHDT and CDR2 YNNKEL (reference sequence). The CDR3 region has the DNA TGTGCCTCGTGGGGGGGCTTGAATTCACCCCTCCACTTT. Translated: CASWGGLNSPLHF.

There are many counts of this clonotype. The DNA for the CDR3 is TGCAGCGTCGACGGGTTGGGGAACCAGCCTAGCACAGATACGCAGTATTTT. Protein sequence: CSVDGLGNQPSTDTQYF. This chain connects TRBV29-1 to TRBJ2-3; D is unclear. CDR3 length equals 17 residues. V was shortened by 6 bases and J by 0 bases, with 22 bases between the two germline ends. In germline, CDR1 is SQVTM, CDR2 ANQGSEA.

The CDR3 DNA reads as TGTGCCATCAGTTATGAGAACACCGGGGAGCTGTTTTTT. It codes for CAISYENTGELFF. The V and J genes are TRBV10-3 and TRBJ2-2; the D is unclear. Per the germline V gene, CDR1 is ENHRY and CDR2 is SYGVKD. V gave up 5 bases and J gave up 1 base, with 5 bases separating them. This CDR3 region has 13 residues.

This clonotype was found many times. In DNA, the CDR3 is TGTGCCAGCAGCGATGGAAGTTGGGGCTCCTACAATGAGCAGTTCTTC. Its translation is CASSDGSWGSYNEQFF. This chain uses TRBV11-2 with TRBJ2-1; D unresolved. Looked up from germline, CDR1 is SGHAT and CDR2 is FQNNGV. Between the trimmed V and J ends, which lost 5 bases and 0 bases, there was a span of 14 bases. The CDR3 consists of 16 residues.

The V gene is TRBV4-2, the J gene TRBJ2-1; weak D call: TRBD2 (5 bases). The germline V and J ends were trimmed by 0 bases and 2 bases, with 14 bases remaining between them. Germline loops: CDR1 LGHNA, CDR2 YNFKEQ. The CDR3 contains 17 residues. This CDR3 is CASSQEKSRGPYNEQFF. CDR3 sequence (DNA): TGTGCCAGCAGCCAAGAGAAGAGCCGGGGTCCCTACAATGAGCAGTTCTTC.

The chain combines TRBV5-5 with TRBJ1-2, with 9 bases lining up with TRBD1. V lost 3 bases, J lost 5 bases, and 14 bases stayed unmatched. Germline CDR1 reads SGHKS; CDR2 reads YYEKEE (reference sequence). The CDR3 consists of 17 residues. In nucleotides, the CDR3 is TGTGCCAGCAGCTCCGATACCAACAGGGGGCTATATTATGGCTACACCTTC. Translating gives CASSSDTNRGLYYGYTF. The full variable domain, its missing parts supplied by reference TRBV5-5 and TRBJ1-2, is DAGVTQSPTHLIKTRGQQVTLRCSPISGHKSVSWYQQVLGQGPQFIFQYYEKEERGRGNFPDRFSARQFPNYSSELNVNALLLGDSALYLCASSSDTNRGLYYGYTFGSGTRLTVV.

This clonotype has more than one count but fewer than ten. J is TRBJ2-3 and V is TRBV7-2, with D tentatively TRBD2 (5 bases). The germline V gene encodes CDR1 SGHTA and CDR2 FQGNSA. The CDR3 runs to 15 residues. V was pared by 5 bases and J by 4 bases, with 16 bases between. CDR3 amino acids: CASSLRTARPDTQYF. CDR3 coding DNA: TGTGCCAGCAGCCTTCGGACTGCGCGTCCAGATACGCAGTATTTT.

The J gene is TRBJ2-1, the V gene TRBV5-8, with D unresolved. This CDR3 is 14 amino acids long. Trimming removed 4 bases at V and 0 bases at J, with 8 bases between. The germline V gene has CDR1 SGHTS and CDR2 YDEGEE. The CDR3 loop reads CASSKKSSYNEQFF. For the CDR3, the DNA is TGTGCCAGCAGCAAAAAAAGCTCCTACAATGAGCAGTTCTTC. The variable domain in full, with the rest retrieved from reference TRBV5-8 and TRBJ2-1, is EAGVTQSPTHLIKTRGQQATLRCSPISGHTSVYWYQQALGLGLQFLLWYDEGEERNRGNFPPRFSGRQFPNYSSELNVNALELEDSALYLCASSKKSSYNEQFFGPGTRLTVL.

The CDR3 protein is CSAPPTLGGMNTEAFF. CDR3 coding DNA: TGCAGTGCTCCCCCTACCCTGGGAGGAATGAACACTGAAGCTTTCTTT. The gene calls are TRBV20-1 and TRBJ1-1; D unresolved. Germline V gene data show CDR1 as DFQATT and CDR2 as SNEGSKA (reference sequence). Trimming shortened V by 5 bases and J by 0 bases, and 19 bases separated the two germline ends. The CDR3 contains 16 residues.

The rearrangement links TRBV20-1 to TRBJ2-2; the match to TRBD1 covers 10 bases. The CDR3 covers 17 residues. Germline V gene data show CDR1 as DFQATT and CDR2 as SNEGSKA (reference sequence). V lost 3 bases and J lost 6; bases outside the gene matches: 13. The CDR3 is CSARGTGVGMTPGELFF. The CDR3 nucleotides are TGCAGTGCTAGGGGGACAGGGGTTGGAATGACCCCCGGGGAGCTGTTTTTT.

There are a few counts of this clonotype. This chain joins TRBV6-5 and TRBJ2-2; D is undetermined. Germline V gives CDR1 MNHEY, CDR2 SVGAGI. There are 15 residues in the CDR3. V was pared by 0 bases and J by 3 bases, with 8 bases between. The CDR3 loop is CASSYSGVHTGELFF. As DNA, the CDR3 is TGTGCCAGCAGTTACTCCGGTGTCCACACCGGGGAGCTGTTTTTT.

Only a few counts were recorded for this clonotype. The J gene is TRBJ2-7, the V gene TRBV29-1; possibly TRBD1 for D (6 bases). This CDR3 is built from 13 residues. Germline CDR1 and CDR2: SQVTM and ANQGSEA. V lost 7 bases, J lost 2 bases, and 15 bases lay in between. The CDR3 DNA reads TGCAGCGGACGGGACACCGCAACCTACGAGCAGTACTTC. Its protein product is CSGRDTATYEQYF.

This clonotype was detected only once. The V gene is TRBV7-9, the J gene TRBJ1-5, with 8 nucleotides matching TRBD1. V shed 5 bases, J shed 1 base, and the junction held 10 bases outside the gene matches. This CDR3 is built from 17 residues. Germline CDR1 is SEHNR and CDR2 is FQNEAQ (reference sequence). CDR3 protein: CASSTGQGSWSNQPQHF. The CDR3 bases are TGTGCCAGCAGCACAGGACAGGGAAGTTGGAGCAATCAGCCCCAGCATTTT.

In its sample, this clonotype was seen many times. The chain links TRBV4-3 to TRBJ1-2; 8 bases are shared with TRBD1. This CDR3 spans 12 amino acids. Trimming took 0 bases from V and 12 from J; bases not matched to a gene: 3. The germline V gene has CDR1 LGHNA and CDR2 YSLEER. CDR3: CASSQDRGQNTF. The CDR3 bases are TGCGCCAGCAGCCAAGACAGGGGGCAAAACACCTTC.

The chain is built from TRBV12-3 or TRBV12-4 and TRBJ2-5, with TRBD2 identical over 10 bases. The CDR3 runs to 15 residues. Losses at the gene ends were 5 bases for V and 7 bases for J; bases not matched to a gene: 10. The CDR3 protein is CASSRSGGLRLTQYF. The CDR3 nucleotides are TGTGCCAGCAGTCGTAGCGGGGGGCTAAGATTGACCCAGTACTTC.

The V gene is TRBV3-1, the J gene TRBJ2-7; possibly TRBD2 for D (5 bases). The CDR3 sequence is 18 residues long. Per the germline V gene, CDR1 is LGHDT and CDR2 is YNNKEL (reference sequence). V dropped 4 bases and J dropped 0 bases, with 22 bases sitting between them. The CDR3 bases are TGTGCCAGCAGCCCTGGCTGGGAAGTCGGGGTGGCCTCCTACGAGCAGTACTTC. The encoded protein is CASSPGWEVGVASYEQYF.

A few counts support this clonotype. The chain carries TRBV6-5 and TRBJ2-7; 8 nucleotides match TRBD1. The CDR3 runs 11 residues. Germline lookup yields CDR1 MNHEY and CDR2 SVGAGI. Trimming took 9 bases from V and 7 from J; bases not matched to a gene: 5. CDR3 protein: CASRQGPEQYF. DNA of the CDR3: TGTGCCAGTAGACAGGGGCCAGAGCAGTACTTC.

The J gene is TRBJ2-7, the V gene TRBV5-1, with 9 bases identical to TRBD1. This CDR3 spans 15 amino acids. The trim removed 4 bases at V and 3 bases at J, leaving 8 bases unmatched. Germline V CDR1 and CDR2: SGHRS, YFSETQ. Written as DNA, the CDR3 is TGCGCCAGCAGCACGGGACAGGGTGGAGGCTACGAGCAGTACTTC. This codes for CASSTGQGGGYEQYF.

This clonotype has ten or more counts. The rearrangement links TRBV15 to TRBJ2-7; 7 positions match TRBD1. The CDR3 is 13 amino acids. Germline V lookup: CDR1 LNHNV, CDR2 YYDKDF (reference sequence). The junction had 2 bases not matched to a gene; V was cut back by 3 bases and J by 3 bases. In DNA form, the CDR3 reads TGTGCCACCAGCAGGGGACAGAACTACGAGCAGTACTTC. It specifies CATSRGQNYEQYF.